Listed below are T cell receptor beta chains from one sample, sequenced in a study of molecular identifiers for immune sequencing clone quantification. TCRdb re-derived calls from the PCR reads in MiXCR, one entry per CDR3 protein. In the table there are under 600,000 distinct CDR3 sequences, 20% to 25% of which are singletons. The sequenced material came from naive CD8+ T cells from blood, with Jurkat cell RNA spiked in. Receptors were obtained from a human donor in good health. Some libraries in this study had Jurkat cell RNA spiked in. CDR3s include the opening cysteine and the closing phenylalanine or tryptophan.

j_call	v_call	cdr3_aa
TRBJ2-5	TRBV19	CASSIYGTGQETQYF
TRBJ2-7	TRBV7-2	CASSLALEWGEQYF
TRBJ2-4	TRBV10-3	CAISERVAAKNIQYF
TRBJ2-3	TRBV5-1	CASSFPGGPTDTQYF
TRBJ2-1	TRBV11-2	CASSPPDSPTHYNEQFF
TRBJ2-2	TRBV19	CASMNVLTGELFF
TRBJ2-5	TRBV7-9	CASSLVGRAGGKETQYF
TRBJ2-5	TRBV29-1	CSVVQRGQETQYF
TRBJ2-7	TRBV20-1	CSAKLYEQYF
TRBJ2-7	TRBV5-6	CASSLSLVGRYEQYF
TRBJ2-7	TRBV12-3/TRBV12-4	CASSFVSMGSEQYF
TRBJ2-7	TRBV6-2/TRBV6-3	CASSYSGGREYEQYF
TRBJ2-1	TRBV12-3/TRBV12-4	CASSFGQGAGYEQFF
TRBJ1-6	TRBV5-6	CASGFGTLGGSPLHF
TRBJ2-1	TRBV7-9	CASSLTGSVAGYNEQFF
TRBJ1-1	TRBV12-5	CASGLGDTEAFF
TRBJ2-7	TRBV13	CASTLSTGVDYEQYF
TRBJ2-3	TRBV19	CASSFNDGVVDTQYF
TRBJ1-1	TRBV25-1	CASSLGTDAFF
TRBJ2-3	TRBV7-2	CASSWTGTTSTDTQYF
TRBJ1-1	TRBV4-1	CASSQRDGVGQGDYTEAFF
TRBJ2-7	TRBV6-6	CASSSKRAGLLEQYF
TRBJ2-3	TRBV2	CASHDPGLTSTDTQYF
TRBJ2-7	TRBV27	CASSPDPEGPYEQYF
TRBJ1-6	TRBV19	CASSIGTGAYNSPLHF
TRBJ1-1	TRBV14	CASSQAQTGRSEAFF
TRBJ2-3	TRBV12-3/TRBV12-4	CASNDRGQETDTQYF
TRBJ1-1	TRBV7-6	CASSFRALTEAFF
TRBJ2-5	TRBV7-9	CASSLALEETQYF
TRBJ2-7	TRBV7-9	CVSSYPTSSSYEQYF